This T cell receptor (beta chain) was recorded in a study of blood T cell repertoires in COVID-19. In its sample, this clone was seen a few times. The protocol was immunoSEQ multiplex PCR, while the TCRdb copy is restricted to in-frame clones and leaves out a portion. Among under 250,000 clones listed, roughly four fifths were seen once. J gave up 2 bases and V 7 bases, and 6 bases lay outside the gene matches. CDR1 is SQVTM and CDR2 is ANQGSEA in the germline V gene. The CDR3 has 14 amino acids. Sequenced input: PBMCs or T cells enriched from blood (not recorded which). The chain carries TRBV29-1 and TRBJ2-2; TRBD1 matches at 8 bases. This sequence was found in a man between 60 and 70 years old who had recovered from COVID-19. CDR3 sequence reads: CSASGQGNTGELFF. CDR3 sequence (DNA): TGCAGCGCCTCCGGACAGGGCAACACCGGGGAGCTGTTTTTT.